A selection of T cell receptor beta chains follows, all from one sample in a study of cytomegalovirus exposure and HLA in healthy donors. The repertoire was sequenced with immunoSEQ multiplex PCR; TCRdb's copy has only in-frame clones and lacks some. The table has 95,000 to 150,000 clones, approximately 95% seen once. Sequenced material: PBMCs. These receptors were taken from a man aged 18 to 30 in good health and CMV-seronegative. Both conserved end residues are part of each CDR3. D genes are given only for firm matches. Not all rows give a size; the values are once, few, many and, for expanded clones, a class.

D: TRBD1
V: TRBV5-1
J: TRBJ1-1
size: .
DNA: TGCGCCAGCAGCTTGGCCCGGACAGGACTTTCTGAAGCTTTCTTT
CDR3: CASSLARTGLSEAFF

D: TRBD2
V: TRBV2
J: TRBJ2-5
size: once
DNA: TGTGCCAGCAGTGAGGGAGCGGGACCCCAAGAGACCCAGTACTTC
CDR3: CASSEGAGPQETQYF

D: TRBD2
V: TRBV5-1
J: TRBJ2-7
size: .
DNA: TGCGCCAGCAGCTTAGGGACTAGGCGAACGTACGAGCAGTACTTC
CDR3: CASSLGTRRTYEQYF

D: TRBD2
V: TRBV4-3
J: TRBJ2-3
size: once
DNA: TGCGCCAGCAGCCAACAGCGGGAGCAAGATACGCAGTATTTT
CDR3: CASSQQREQDTQYF

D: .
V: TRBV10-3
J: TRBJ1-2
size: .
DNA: TGTGCCATCAGTGGCCCCGGGTCGGACTATGGCTACACCTTC
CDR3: CAISGPGSDYGYTF

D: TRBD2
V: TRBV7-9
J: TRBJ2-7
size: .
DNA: TGTGCCAGCAGCATTAGCGGGAGGCACGAGCAGTACTTC
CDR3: CASSISGRHEQYF

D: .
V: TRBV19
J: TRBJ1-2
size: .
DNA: TGTGCCAGTAGTGTGGCGGCCGGAGCTAACTATGGCTACACCTTC
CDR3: CASSVAAGANYGYTF

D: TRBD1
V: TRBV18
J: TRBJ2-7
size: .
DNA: TGTGCCAGCTCACTCCCGGGACAGGGGGAATACGAGCAGTACTTC
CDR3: CASSLPGQGEYEQYF

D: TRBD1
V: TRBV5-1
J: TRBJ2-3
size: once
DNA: TGCGCCAGCAGCCCGGGACAGGGAAATACAGATACGCAGTATTTT
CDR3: CASSPGQGNTDTQYF

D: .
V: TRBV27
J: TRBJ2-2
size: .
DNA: TGTGCCAGCAATATATTGGGAGCCAGTAACACCGGGGAGCTGTTTTTT
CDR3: CASNILGASNTGELFF

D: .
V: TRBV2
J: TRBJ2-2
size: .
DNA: TGTGCCAGCAGTGATTACTTGAACACCGGGGAGCTGTTTTTT
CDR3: CASSDYLNTGELFF

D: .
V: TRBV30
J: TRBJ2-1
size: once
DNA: TGTGCCTGCGGAGATAACAATGAGCAGTTCTTC
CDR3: CACGDNNEQFF

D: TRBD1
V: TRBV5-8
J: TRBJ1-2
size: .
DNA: TGTGCCAGCAGCTTGGTTATAGGGGGCGGCTATGGCTACACCTTC
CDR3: CASSLVIGGGYGYTF

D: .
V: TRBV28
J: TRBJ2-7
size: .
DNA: TGTGCCAGCATCGGGAACTCCTACGAGCAGTACTTC
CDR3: CASIGNSYEQYF

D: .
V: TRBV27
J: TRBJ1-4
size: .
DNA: TGTGCCAGCAGTTTAGAAGGGTTCGGAGGTGAAAAACTGTTTTTT
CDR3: CASSLEGFGGEKLFF

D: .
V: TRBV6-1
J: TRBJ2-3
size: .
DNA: TGTGCCAGCATTCTGCGCACCTCCCTCACAGATACGCAGTATTTT
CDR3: CASILRTSLTDTQYF

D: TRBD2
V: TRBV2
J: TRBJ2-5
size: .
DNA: TGTGCCAGCAGCCCCCACCAGACTAGCGGGTATCGGGAGACCCAGTACTTC
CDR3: CASSPHQTSGYRETQYF

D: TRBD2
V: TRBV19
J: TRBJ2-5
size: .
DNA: TGTGCCAGTAGTAGTCCTGGACTAGCGGGAGTAGAGACCCAGTACTTC
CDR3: CASSSPGLAGVETQYF

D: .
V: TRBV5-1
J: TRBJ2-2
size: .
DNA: TGCGCCAGCAGCTACGGCCCACTAGGGATGAACACCGGGGAGCTGTTTTTT
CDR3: CASSYGPLGMNTGELFF

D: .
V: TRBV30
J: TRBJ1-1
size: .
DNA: TGTGCCTGGAATGCGGGCCGCTCCCCTGAAGCTTTCTTT
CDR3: CAWNAGRSPEAFF

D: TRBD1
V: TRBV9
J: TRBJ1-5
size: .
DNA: TGTGCCAGCAGCGTAGAGGGGGCGGGCAGGCCCCAGCATTTT
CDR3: CASSVEGAGRPQHF

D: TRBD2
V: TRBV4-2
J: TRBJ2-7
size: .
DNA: TGTGCCAGCAGCCAAGGACCCCTAGCGGGAGGTACAACCTACGAGCAGTACTTC
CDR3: CASSQGPLAGGTTYEQYF

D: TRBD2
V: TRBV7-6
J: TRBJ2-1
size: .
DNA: TGTGCCAGCAGCCTGGTAGCGGGAGGCAATGAGCAGTTCTTC
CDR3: CASSLVAGGNEQFF

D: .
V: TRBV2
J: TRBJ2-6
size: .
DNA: TGTGCCAGCAACCGGGGGTCTGGGGCCAACGTCCTGACTTTC
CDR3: CASNRGSGANVLTF

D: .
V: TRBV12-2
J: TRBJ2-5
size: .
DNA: TGTGCAAGTCGCTTCGATGGCGGGAGGGCCGGAGTGGGAGAGACCCAGTACTTC
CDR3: CASRFDGGRAGVGETQYF